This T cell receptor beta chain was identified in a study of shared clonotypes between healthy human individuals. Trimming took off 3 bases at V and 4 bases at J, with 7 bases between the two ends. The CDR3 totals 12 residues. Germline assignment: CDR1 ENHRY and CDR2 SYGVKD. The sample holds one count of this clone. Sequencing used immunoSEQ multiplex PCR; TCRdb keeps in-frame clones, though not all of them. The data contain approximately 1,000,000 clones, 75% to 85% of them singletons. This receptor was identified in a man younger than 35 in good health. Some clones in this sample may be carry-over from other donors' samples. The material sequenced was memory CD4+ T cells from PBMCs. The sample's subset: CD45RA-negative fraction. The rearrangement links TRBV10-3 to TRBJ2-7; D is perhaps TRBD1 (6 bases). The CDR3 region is CAISDRGYEQYF. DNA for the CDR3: TGTGCCATCAGTGACAGGGGATACGAGCAGTACTTC.